This TCR beta chain was captured in a study of blood T cell repertoires in COVID-19. Assay: immunoSEQ multiplex PCR; the TCRdb copy retains only in-frame clones and omits some. This sample yields about 180,000 clones, of which around 82% are seen a single time; 15% to 20% belongs to the top ten. The CDR3 consists of 16 residues. V dropped 2 bases and J dropped 2 bases, with 13 bases sitting between them. Germline CDR1 reads MNHEY; CDR2 reads SMNVEV (reference sequence). The TCR comes from a man in his sixties who had recovered from COVID-19. Material: PBMCs or T cells enriched from blood (not recorded which). The chain uses TRBV27 and TRBJ1-3, with D hard to call. CDR3 bases: TGTGCCAGCAGTTTAAATCTAGCGGGAACTGGAAACACCATATATTTT. Translated: CASSLNLAGTGNTIYF.